This TCR beta chain was obtained from a study of T cells in tumors after PD-1 blockade. Overall study context: A subset received ongoing vismodegib 150 mg daily alongside anti-PD-1 therapy. Blood samples averaged around 120,000 templates (range roughly 24,000-280,000) and 36,536 unique clonotypes.

Trimming took 1 base from V and 1 from J, leaving 5 bases between them. Germline values: CDR1 LGHNA, CDR2 YNFKEQ. The CDR3 runs to 15 residues. Tumor or blood genomic DNA was sequenced, with inputs of roughly 550 ng to 6,500 ng. Overall study findings and caveats: Some novel exhausted tumor clones appeared in pre-treatment blood, suggesting peripheral recruitment.

The protocol was immunoSEQ multiplex PCR, while the TCRdb copy is restricted to in-frame clones and leaves out a portion. In the table there are more than 40,000 clones, 65% to 80% of which are singletons. Comment on this clone: Its target is not known.

The TCR was taken from a human donor with advanced basal cell or squamous cell carcinoma (not recorded which). The chain joins TRBV4-2 to TRBJ2-6; D might be TRBD1 (5 bases). Sequences were derived from PBMCs, sampled before anti-PD-1 therapy. CDR3 coding DNA: TGTGCCAGCAGCCAAGGGACATCTGGGGCCAACGTCCTGACTTTC. Its protein is CASSQGTSGANVLTF.